The 22 T cell receptor beta chains below were found in one sample sequenced in a study of cytomegalovirus exposure and HLA in healthy donors. The PCR contained 60 Vbeta and 13 Jbeta primers. Clones were read by immunoSEQ multiplex PCR, and TCRdb kept only the in-frame ones, dropping some. The table shows 130,000 or so clones, with around 8.5% occurring only once. Sequenced: PBMCs. The source is a man aged 40-55 years in good health and CMV-seronegative.

V usage is TRBV5-1 and J usage is TRBJ2-2; 10 bases agree with TRBD2. V shed 1 base, J shed 5 bases, and the junction held 5 bases outside the gene matches. Per germline, CDR1 SGHRS and CDR2 YFSETQ. The CDR3 contains 16 residues. CDR3 sequence: CASSLNPSGGTGELFF. The DNA of the CDR3 is TGCGCCAGCAGCTTGAATCCTAGCGGGGGAACCGGGGAGCTGTTTTTT.

The gene calls are TRBV15 and TRBJ1-5, with D maybe TRBD1 (5 bases). This CDR3 is 16 amino acids long. V shed 1 base and J shed 1 base, with 11 bases lying between them. The V gene's germline CDR1 is LNHNV and CDR2 YYDKDF (reference sequence). The CDR3 DNA reads as TGTGCCACCAGCAGAGCCAGGGCAAGGAGCAATCAGCCCCAGCATTTT. Protein sequence: CATSRARARSNQPQHF.

There are a few counts of this clone. The V gene is TRBV4-1, the J gene TRBJ1-5; D is unresolved. The CDR3 contains 14 residues. Trimming pared 1 base from V and 5 bases from J, leaving 9 bases between. Germline V gives CDR1 MGHRA, CDR2 YSYEKL. CDR3 coding DNA: TGCGCCAGCAGCCAAGGAGGCGAGTATCAGCCCCAGCATTTT. This encodes CASSQGGEYQPQHF.

The chain carries TRBV6-6 and TRBJ1-1, with TRBD1 matching over 8 bases. Germline CDR1 reads MNHNY; CDR2 reads SVGAGI (reference sequence). This CDR3 has 12 residues. The V and J ends lost 5 bases and 7 bases, in that order; junction bases with no gene match: 3. The CDR3 DNA is TGTGCCAGCAGTACAGGGGGTTTTGAAGCTTTCTTT. It is translated as CASSTGGFEAFF.

This clone was seen only a few times. The V gene is TRBV9, the J gene TRBJ2-5, with a weak D call TRBD1 (6 bases). This CDR3 spans 14 amino acids. V gave up 4 bases and J gave up 2 bases, with 12 bases separating them. CDR1 SGDLS and CDR2 YYNGEE come from the germline V gene. CDR3 loop: CASSHRQEQETQYF. In nucleotides, the CDR3 is TGTGCCAGCAGCCACAGACAGGAACAAGAGACCCAGTACTTC.

V usage is TRBV11-1 and J usage is TRBJ1-2, with 8 bases matching TRBD1. In germline, CDR1 is SGHAT, CDR2 FQDESV (reference sequence). Trimming at V came to 5 bases and at J to 4 bases, leaving 12 bases not matched to a gene. The CDR3 length is 16 residues. CDR3 sequence: CASSIIGQGDIYGYTF. In nucleotides, the CDR3 is TGTGCCAGCAGCATAATCGGACAGGGAGACATCTATGGCTACACCTTC.

The chain has TRBV2 and TRBJ2-7; D is undetermined. Trimming stripped 6 bases from V and 3 bases from J, with 6 bases between. This CDR3 contains 11 residues. Germline V gives CDR1 SNHLY, CDR2 FYNNEI. For the CDR3, the DNA is TGTGCCAGCAGGGGCTACTACGAGCAGTACTTC. It codes for CASRGYYEQYF.

J is TRBJ1-4 and V is TRBV5-8, with TRBD1 identical over 8 bases. The CDR3 has 16 residues. CDR1 and CDR2 from the germline V gene are SGHTS and YDEGEE. J lost 1 base, V lost 4 bases, and 6 bases had no gene match. CDR3 amino acids: CASSMGQALTNEKLFF. As DNA, the CDR3 is TGTGCCAGCAGCATGGGACAGGCCTTAACTAATGAAAAACTGTTTTTT. The full variable domain, with the rest looked up from reference TRBV5-8 and TRBJ1-4, is EAGVTQSPTHLIKTRGQQATLRCSPISGHTSVYWYQQALGLGLQFLLWYDEGEERNRGNFPPRFSGRQFPNYSSELNVNALELEDSALYLCASSMGQALTNEKLFFGSGTQLSVL.

This clone has only a few counts. The chain combines TRBV5-1 with TRBJ2-1, with TRBD2 matching 14 bases. The CDR3 is 15 amino acids. Trimming cost V 5 bases and J 6 bases; bases outside gene matches: 4. From germline, CDR1 is SGHRS and CDR2 YFSETQ. CDR3 coding DNA: TGCGCCAGCAGGTCGACTAGCGGGGGGGCCAATGAGCAGTTCTTC. Translated: CASRSTSGGANEQFF.

This clone was counted between two and nine times. V usage is TRBV7-8 and J usage is TRBJ1-5; D is ambiguous. V lost 5 bases and J 3 bases, leaving 14 bases between the germline ends. Germline V gives CDR1 SGHVS, CDR2 FQNEAQ. The CDR3 sequence is 15 residues long. The CDR3 sequence: CASSHRRQFNQPQHF. The CDR3 coding sequence is TGTGCCAGCAGCCATAGGCGGCAGTTCAATCAGCCCCAGCATTTT.

The chain employs TRBV27 and TRBJ1-1, with TRBD1 matching over 8 bases. CDR1 and CDR2 (germline): MNHEY, SMNVEV (reference sequence). CDR3 length: 14 amino acids. With V trimmed by 3 bases and J by 7 bases, 7 bases remained unmatched. This CDR3 reads CASSFGRGQGEAFF. DNA of the CDR3: TGTGCCAGCAGTTTTGGCAGGGGGCAGGGTGAAGCTTTCTTT.

This clone was seen only a few times. The rearrangement uses TRBV2 and TRBJ1-6; 7 bases agree with TRBD1. The CDR3 spans 15 residues. Germline lookup yields CDR1 SNHLY and CDR2 FYNNEI. V was pared by 6 bases and J by 6 bases, with 8 bases of the junction left unmatched. CDR3 sequence reads: CASSARDRSNSPLHF. The CDR3 DNA sequence: TGTGCCAGCAGCGCCCGGGACAGAAGTAATTCACCCCTCCACTTT.

This clone has just a few counts. The chain couples TRBV7-3 to TRBJ1-2, with D possibly being TRBD1 (5 bases). Trimming removed 5 bases from V and 7 bases from J, with 17 bases in between. The CDR3 has 14 amino acids. The germline V gene encodes CDR1 SGHTA and CDR2 FQGTGA. CDR3 residues: CASSVTGGDGGYTF. In DNA form, the CDR3 reads TGTGCCAGCAGCGTCACCGGGGGTGATGGTGGCTACACCTTC.

This clone was recorded a few times. This rearrangement joins TRBV5-1 to TRBJ1-2; a possible D gene is TRBD1 (5 bases). This CDR3 has 15 residues. V was clipped by 0 bases and J by 2 bases, with 11 bases between them. Germline V gene sequence: CDR1 SGHRS, CDR2 YFSETQ. The DNA of the CDR3 is TGCGCCAGCAGCTTGGCGGGGGGAATAAACTATGGCTACACCTTC. It codes for CASSLAGGINYGYTF.

In its sample, this clone was seen once. This chain uses TRBV6-5 with TRBJ2-5, with 8 bases aligning to TRBD2. The J call may be incorrect, as the DNA end agrees better with TRBJ2-7. This CDR3 is 14 amino acids long. Germline values: CDR1 MNHEY, CDR2 SVGAGI. The CDR3 here is CASSFRGGLYEQYF. The CDR3 DNA is TGTGCCAGCTCGTTTCGGGGGGGGCTCTACGAGCAGTACTTC.

This clone was detected a few times. The gene calls are TRBV5-4 and TRBJ2-5, with TRBD1 as a possible D gene (5 bases). The CDR3 extends over 13 amino acids. Germline assignment: CDR1 SGHNT and CDR2 YYREEE (reference sequence). Trimming removed 2 bases at V and 5 bases at J, with 10 bases between. CDR3 DNA sequence: TGTGCCAGCAGCTTTCTGCAGGGCGAGACCCAGTACTTC. This gives the protein CASSFLQGETQYF.

This clone was picked up a small number of times. V usage is TRBV10-3 and J usage is TRBJ2-1, with a tentative D call TRBD1 (6 bases). Germline loops: CDR1 ENHRY, CDR2 SYGVKD. The V end was cut by 10 bases, the J end by 8 bases, with 15 bases between. The CDR3 has 12 amino acids. This chain's CDR3 is CATDRGMDEQFF. The CDR3 DNA follows: TGTGCCACCGATAGGGGGATGGATGAGCAGTTCTTC.

This clone was counted a few times. This rearrangement joins TRBV4-1 to TRBJ2-7, with a possible D match to TRBD2 (5 bases). From germline, CDR1 is MGHRA and CDR2 YSYEKL. This CDR3 spans 17 amino acids. With 4 bases removed from V and 4 bases from J, the gap between germline ends came to 23 bases. For the CDR3, the DNA is TGCGCCAGCAGCCCCTCACCCAGCGGACTCAAAGTTTACGAGCAGTACTTC. It codes for CASSPSPSGLKVYEQYF.

This chain links TRBV5-4 with TRBJ2-1, with TRBD2 identical over 13 bases. J gave up 4 bases and V 2 bases, and 3 bases lay outside the gene matches. The germline gives CDR1 SGHNT, CDR2 YYREEE (reference sequence). The CDR3 spans 16 residues. CDR3 residues: CASSFGTSGAYNEQFF. The CDR3 DNA sequence: TGTGCCAGCAGCTTCGGGACTAGCGGGGCTTACAATGAGCAGTTCTTC. The entire variable domain, with the rest obtained from reference TRBV5-4 and TRBJ2-1, is as follows: ETGVTQSPTHLIKTRGQQVTLRCSSQSGHNTVSWYQQALGQGPQFIFQYYREEENGRGNFPPRFSGLQFPNYSSELNVNALELDDSALYLCASSFGTSGAYNEQFFGPGTRLTVL.

A few counts support this clone. The same CDR3 can be traced to other DNA sequences in this sample. The V call is TRBV7-2, the J call TRBJ2-5; D may be TRBD1 (6 bases). Trimming removed 5 bases at V and 2 bases at J, with 12 bases between. The germline gives CDR1 SGHTA, CDR2 FQGNSA. The CDR3 runs to 14 residues. The CDR3 sequence: CASSPGQRQETQYF. The CDR3, as DNA: TGTGCCAGCAGCCCCGGACAGAGACAAGAGACCCAGTACTTC.

This clone was counted a few times. This rearrangement joins TRBV28 to TRBJ2-1; TRBD1 aligns across 10 bases. Germline V lookup: CDR1 MDHEN, CDR2 SYDVKM. J lost 4 bases, V lost 6 bases, and 9 bases had no gene match. The CDR3 is 16 residues long. The CDR3 region has the DNA TGTGCCAGCAGACCGGGACAGGGGACCCTTTACAATGAGCAGTTCTTC. This translates into CASRPGQGTLYNEQFF.

This clone has just a few counts. V gene TRBV10-3 combines with J gene TRBJ1-1, with 9 bases matching TRBD1. The CDR3 is 14 amino acids. V lost 9 bases, J lost 5 bases, and 10 bases stayed unmatched. Germline V gives CDR1 ENHRY, CDR2 SYGVKD. The DNA for the CDR3 is TGTGCCATGGGACCGGGACAGGGTCTTACTGAAGCTTTCTTT. Amino acids: CAMGPGQGLTEAFF.